Each of the 18 T cell receptor beta chains below was sequenced from the same sample in a study of T cells after yellow fever vaccination. Via MiXCR, TCRdb re-called the 5' RACE reads, giving one row per CDR3 protein. In the table there are roughly 300,000 distinct CDR3 sequences, about 7.8% of which are singletons. Sequencing used PBMCs, obtained about 41 days after the first yellow fever vaccination. These receptors originate from a man aged 18 to 35 who received the YFV17D yellow fever vaccine.

This clonotype was detected only a few times. V usage is TRBV20-1 and J usage is TRBJ2-7; D may be TRBD1 (5 bases). The CDR3 has 13 amino acids. With 3 bases removed from V and 6 bases from J, the gap between germline ends came to 15 bases. Germline values: CDR1 DFQATT, CDR2 SNEGSKA (reference sequence). CDR3 sequence: CSARRQGTGEQYF. The CDR3 nucleotides read TGCAGTGCTAGGCGGCAGGGAACAGGCGAGCAGTACTTC.

This clonotype was seen at least ten times. V usage is TRBV6-1 and J usage is TRBJ1-5; D is possibly TRBD1 (6 bases). The V end lost 5 bases, the J end lost 4 bases, and 12 bases lay between the germline ends. This CDR3 is built from 14 residues. Germline loops: CDR1 MNHNS, CDR2 SASEGT. CDR3 region: CASSLTGLNQPQHF. The CDR3 bases are TGTGCCAGCAGTCTAACAGGGCTGAATCAGCCCCAGCATTTT.

This clonotype occurred a few times. The chain has TRBV12-3 or TRBV12-4 and TRBJ2-5; D unresolved. This CDR3 has 13 residues. V lost 6 bases to trimming and J lost 4 bases, with 12 bases between them. The CDR3 is CASSVARTETQYF. CDR3 nucleotide sequence: TGTGCCAGCAGCGTCGCCCGAACAGAGACCCAGTACTTC.

This clonotype came up many times. V gene TRBV20-1 combines with J gene TRBJ2-1; 9 bases line up with TRBD1. CDR1 is DFQATT, CDR2 SNEGSKA, per germline (reference sequence). CDR3 length equals 15 residues. V shed 5 bases and J 8 bases; nucleotides not matched to a gene: 13. CDR3 coding DNA: TGCAGTGCTGGAACCGGGACAGGGATTTGGGATGAGCAGTTCTTC. This codes for CSAGTGTGIWDEQFF.

This clonotype was counted a few times. This rearrangement joins TRBV21-1 to TRBJ2-7; the listed D gene, TRBD1, was not tested against the DNA. TRBV21-1 is described as a pseudogene. The CDR3 consists of 16 residues. The CDR3: CASSHTRGPSSYEQYF. Written as DNA, the CDR3 is TGTGCCAGCAGTCACACCAGGGGCCCAAGCTCCTACGAGCAGTACTTC.

This clonotype was seen a handful of times. The chain recombines TRBV20-1 with TRBJ1-1, with 7 bases identical to TRBD1. Germline lookup yields CDR1 DFQATT and CDR2 SNEGSKA (reference sequence). The CDR3 spans 15 residues. The ends lost 5 bases at V and 5 bases at J; junction bases unmatched: 14. The DNA of the CDR3 is TGCAGTGCTGCACGACAGGGCCCTTTTGGAACTGAAGCTTTCTTT. Amino acids: CSAARQGPFGTEAFF.

In this sample, this clonotype turned up once. This rearrangement joins TRBV7-2 to TRBJ2-1; tentatively, D is TRBD1 or TRBD2 (5 bases each). Trimming pared 3 bases from V and 2 bases from J, leaving 14 bases between. In germline, CDR1 is SGHTA, CDR2 FQGNSA. There are 16 residues in the CDR3. The CDR3 region is CASSFMSGGTYNEQFF. CDR3 DNA sequence: TGTGCCAGCAGCTTTATGAGTGGGGGAACCTACAATGAGCAGTTCTTC. The complete variable domain, with remaining parts taken from reference TRBV7-2 and TRBJ2-1, reads GAGVSQSPSNKVTEKGKDVELRCDPISGHTALYWYRQSLGQGLEFLIYFQGNSAPDKSGLPSDRFSAERTGGSVSTLTIQRTQQEDSAVYLCASSFMSGGTYNEQFFGPGTRLTVL.

This clonotype was detected many times. V and J are TRBV5-1 and TRBJ1-2; possible D gene TRBD1, 6 bases. The CDR3 has 15 amino acids. Germline CDR1 is SGHRS and CDR2 is YFSETQ. V gave up 0 bases and J gave up 4 bases, with 13 bases separating them. The DNA of the CDR3 is TGCGCCAGCAGCTTGGCCGGGGGCGGATCCTATGGCTACACCTTC. As protein: CASSLAGGGSYGYTF. The variable domain in full, completed from reference TRBV5-1 and TRBJ1-2, reads KAGVTQTPRYLIKTRGQQVTLSCSPISGHRSVSWYQQTPGQGLQFLFEYFSETQRNKGNFPGRFSGRQFSNSRSEMNVSTLELGDSALYLCASSLAGGGSYGYTFGSGTRLTVV.

This clonotype occurred a few times. The V and J genes are TRBV5-1 and TRBJ2-2; 12 bases are a match to TRBD1. V was clipped by 5 bases and J by 7 bases; unmatched bases: 9. The CDR3 length is 16 residues. Germline assignment: CDR1 SGHRS and CDR2 YFSETQ. The CDR3 here is CASRRPGTGGGGELFF. The CDR3 DNA reads TGCGCCAGCAGACGTCCCGGGACAGGGGGCGGCGGGGAGCTGTTTTTT.

The gene calls are TRBV7-2 and TRBJ1-5; 8 nucleotides match TRBD1. V trimming: 5 bases; J trimming: 5 bases; junction bases outside the gene matches: 2. There are 13 residues in the CDR3. The V gene's germline CDR1 is SGHTA and CDR2 FQGNSA. CDR3 DNA sequence: TGTGCCAGCAGCCCGACAGGGGATCAGCCCCAGCATTTT. Translated, it gives CASSPTGDQPQHF. The full variable domain, with the rest looked up from reference TRBV7-2 and TRBJ1-5, is GAGVSQSPSNKVTEKGKDVELRCDPISGHTALYWYRQSLGQGLEFLIYFQGNSAPDKSGLPSDRFSAERTGGSVSTLTIQRTQQEDSAVYLCASSPTGDQPQHFGDGTRLSIL.

V usage is TRBV7-2 and J usage is TRBJ2-3, with 9 positions matching TRBD2. Germline-derived CDR1 and CDR2 are SGHTA and FQGNSA. V shed 0 bases, J shed 6 bases, and the junction held 10 bases outside the gene matches. The CDR3 is 17 residues long. The CDR3 region is CASSLAVAGGPLDTQYF. The CDR3 DNA sequence: TGTGCCAGCAGCTTAGCCGTGGCGGGGGGGCCCCTTGATACGCAGTATTTT.

CDR3 sequence (DNA): TGTGCCAGCAGGACAGGGAACGCAGATACGCAGTATTTT. Translation gives CASRTGNADTQYF. V gene TRBV6-1 combines with J gene TRBJ2-3; 7 bases line up with TRBD1. CDR1 and CDR2 (germline): MNHNS, SASEGT. This CDR3 comprises 13 residues. Trimming at V came to 6 bases and at J to 4 bases, leaving 4 bases not matched to a gene.

This clonotype was seen ten or more times. The chain joins TRBV28 to TRBJ1-5; perhaps TRBD1 as D (6 bases). The germline gives CDR1 MDHEN, CDR2 SYDVKM. The CDR3 consists of 13 residues. Trimming shortened V by 0 bases and J by 7 bases, and 7 bases separated the two germline ends. CDR3 residues: CASSLWGGQPQHF. The CDR3 DNA is TGTGCCAGCAGTTTATGGGGGGGCCAGCCCCAGCATTTT.

The chain is built from TRBV10-3 and TRBJ2-3; D is undetermined. The CDR3 contains 14 residues. Germline CDR1 is ENHRY and CDR2 is SYGVKD. Deletions cut 5 bases from V and 4 bases from J, with 13 bases between. Here the CDR3 reads CAISNNPDADTQYF. As DNA, the CDR3 is TGTGCCATCAGTAATAACCCGGACGCAGATACGCAGTATTTT.

This clonotype was observed a handful of times. The rearrangement uses TRBV18 and TRBJ2-7; 7 nucleotides match TRBD1. Germline V gene lookup returns CDR1 KGHSH and CDR2 LQKENI. The CDR3 length is 13 residues. V dropped 5 bases and J dropped 5; count of bases not matched to a gene: 6. In nucleotides, the CDR3 is TGTGCCAGCTCAAGAGACAGGGCCAACGAGCAGTACTTC. Translated: CASSRDRANEQYF.

The genes are TRBV24-1 and TRBJ2-1, with 13 bases matching TRBD2. Germline-derived CDR1 and CDR2 are KGHDR and SFDVKD. J was trimmed by 7 bases and V by 4 bases; bases with no gene match: 6. The CDR3 is 16 amino acids. Here the CDR3 reads CATSEPLAGGGNEQFF. DNA for the CDR3: TGTGCCACCAGTGAGCCACTAGCGGGGGGGGGAAATGAGCAGTTCTTC.

This clonotype turned up a few times. The genes are TRBV7-6 and TRBJ1-6; no clear D gene. Trimming stripped 0 bases from V and 0 bases from J, with 9 bases between. Germline-derived CDR1 and CDR2 are SGHVS and FNYEAQ. This CDR3 spans 17 amino acids. CDR3: CASSLAVGSSYNSPLHF. The CDR3 DNA reads as TGTGCCAGCAGCTTAGCGGTTGGTAGCTCCTATAATTCACCCCTCCACTTT.

This clonotype was seen more than once but under ten times. The CDR3 is CSARAMTGYDTQYF. The DNA of the CDR3 is TGCAGTGCTAGAGCCATGACAGGTTACGATACGCAGTATTTT. The chain links TRBV20-1 to TRBJ2-3, with D possibly TRBD1 on 6 matching bases. Germline V gives CDR1 DFQATT, CDR2 SNEGSKA (reference sequence). This CDR3 contains 14 residues. V shed 1 base and J shed 6 bases, with 14 bases lying between them.